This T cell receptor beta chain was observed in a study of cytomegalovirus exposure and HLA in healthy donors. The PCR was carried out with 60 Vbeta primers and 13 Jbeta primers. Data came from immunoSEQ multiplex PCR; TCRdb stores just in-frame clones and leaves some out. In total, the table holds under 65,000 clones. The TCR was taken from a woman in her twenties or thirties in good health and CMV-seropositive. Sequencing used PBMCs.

CDR3 nucleotides: TGTGCCAGTAGTATCGGCCAGGGCGTCGTCAATGAGCAGTTCTTC. Its translation is CASSIGQGVVNEQFF. The V call is TRBV19, the J call TRBJ2-1; a possible D gene is TRBD1 (5 bases). Germline V lookup: CDR1 LNHDA, CDR2 SQIVND (reference sequence). Trimming pared 3 bases from V and 6 bases from J, leaving 15 bases between. There are 15 residues in the CDR3.